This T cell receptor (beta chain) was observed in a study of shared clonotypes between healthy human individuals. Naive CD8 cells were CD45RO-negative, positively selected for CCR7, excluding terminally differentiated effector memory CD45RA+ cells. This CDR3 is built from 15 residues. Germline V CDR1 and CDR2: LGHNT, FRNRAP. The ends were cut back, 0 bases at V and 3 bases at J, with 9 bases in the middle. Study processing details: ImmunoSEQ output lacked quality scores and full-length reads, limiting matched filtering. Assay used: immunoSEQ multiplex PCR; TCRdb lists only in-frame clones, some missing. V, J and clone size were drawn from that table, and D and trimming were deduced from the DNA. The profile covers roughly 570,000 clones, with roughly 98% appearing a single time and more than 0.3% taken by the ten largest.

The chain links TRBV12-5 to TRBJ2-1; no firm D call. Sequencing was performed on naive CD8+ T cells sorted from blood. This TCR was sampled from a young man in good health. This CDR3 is CASGLVLGYYNEQFF. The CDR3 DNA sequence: TGTGCTAGTGGTTTGGTACTGGGTTACTACAATGAGCAGTTCTTC.